This T cell receptor beta chain emerged from a study of Graves' ophthalmopathy and Graves' hyperthyroidism. Whole-study context: Ahead of any treatment, peripheral blood was obtained at the initial diagnosis.

The CDR3 loop spans 14 amino acids. V lost 3 bases to trimming and J lost 3 bases; unmatched junction nucleotides: 5. Germline V gene lookup returns CDR1 GTSNPN and CDR2 SVGIG (reference sequence). This clonotype was observed at least ten times. The TCR beta CDR3 regions underwent amplification from RNA transcripts. RT-PCR in the first round used HTBI primers; a second-round multiplex PCR followed. TCRdb redid the calling of the multiplex PCR reads with MiXCR, one entry per CDR3 protein. The data show a few hundred thousand distinct CDR3 sequences, about a sixth seen once. This chain connects TRBV30 to TRBJ1-2; 9 bases agree with TRBD1. What was sequenced was peripheral blood. The origin of this receptor is an adult woman with stable Graves' hyperthyroidism. DNA for the CDR3: TGTGCCTGGAGCCCGGACAGGGGCTACTATGGCTACACCTTC. The encoded protein is CAWSPDRGYYGYTF.